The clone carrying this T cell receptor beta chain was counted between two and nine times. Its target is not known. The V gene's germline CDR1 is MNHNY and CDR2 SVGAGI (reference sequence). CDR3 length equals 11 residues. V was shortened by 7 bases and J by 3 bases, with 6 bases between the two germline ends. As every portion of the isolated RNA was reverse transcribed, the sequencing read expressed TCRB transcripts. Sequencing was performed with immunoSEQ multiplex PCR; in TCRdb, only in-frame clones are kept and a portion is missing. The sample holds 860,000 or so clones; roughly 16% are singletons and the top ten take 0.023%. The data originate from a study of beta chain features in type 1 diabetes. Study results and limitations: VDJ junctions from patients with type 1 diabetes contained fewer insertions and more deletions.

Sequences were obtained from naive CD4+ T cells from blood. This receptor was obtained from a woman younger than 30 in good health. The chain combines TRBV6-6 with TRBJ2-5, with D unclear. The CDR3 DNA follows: TGTGCCAGCACAACCGAAGAGACCCAGTACTTC. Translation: CASTTEETQYF.